The present entry profiles one T cell receptor beta chain with its context. Its specificity is not known. This entry comes from a study of cytomegalovirus exposure and HLA in healthy donors. The V and J ends lost 5 bases and 2 bases respectively, with 12 bases between them. This CDR3 spans 15 amino acids. Germline V lookup: CDR1 MNHEY, CDR2 SMNVEV (reference sequence). Study findings and constraints: Using a false discovery rate of 0.05, a later analysis showed that 16,000 or so TCR beta sequences were associated with HLA alleles.

The primer mix had 60 Vbeta and 13 Jbeta primers. Using immunoSEQ multiplex PCR, the repertoire was profiled, and TCRdb retains in-frame clones only, with some absent. The sample has about 240,000 clones; about 81% are singletons. Sample: PBMCs. The chain has TRBV27 and TRBJ2-2; TRBD1 is a possible D gene (6 bases). This receptor was obtained from a woman between 40 and 55 years old in good health and CMV-seropositive. For the CDR3, the DNA is TGTGCCAGCAGTAAGCGGACAGCTAACACCGGGGAGCTGTTTTTT. This sequence encodes CASSKRTANTGELFF.